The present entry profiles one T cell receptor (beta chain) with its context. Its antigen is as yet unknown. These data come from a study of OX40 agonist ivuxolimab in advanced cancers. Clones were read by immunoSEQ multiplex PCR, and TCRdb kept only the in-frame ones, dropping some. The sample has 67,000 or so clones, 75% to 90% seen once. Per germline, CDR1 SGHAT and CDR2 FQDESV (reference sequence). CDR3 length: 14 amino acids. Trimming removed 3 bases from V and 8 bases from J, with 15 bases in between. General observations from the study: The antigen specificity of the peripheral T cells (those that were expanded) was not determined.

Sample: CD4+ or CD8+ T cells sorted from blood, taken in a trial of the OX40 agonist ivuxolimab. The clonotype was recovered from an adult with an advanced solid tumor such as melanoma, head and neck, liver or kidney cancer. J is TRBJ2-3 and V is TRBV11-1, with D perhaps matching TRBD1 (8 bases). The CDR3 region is CASSLRTGRGTQYF. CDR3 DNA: TGTGCCAGCAGCTTGCGGACAGGGAGGGGTACGCAGTATTTT.